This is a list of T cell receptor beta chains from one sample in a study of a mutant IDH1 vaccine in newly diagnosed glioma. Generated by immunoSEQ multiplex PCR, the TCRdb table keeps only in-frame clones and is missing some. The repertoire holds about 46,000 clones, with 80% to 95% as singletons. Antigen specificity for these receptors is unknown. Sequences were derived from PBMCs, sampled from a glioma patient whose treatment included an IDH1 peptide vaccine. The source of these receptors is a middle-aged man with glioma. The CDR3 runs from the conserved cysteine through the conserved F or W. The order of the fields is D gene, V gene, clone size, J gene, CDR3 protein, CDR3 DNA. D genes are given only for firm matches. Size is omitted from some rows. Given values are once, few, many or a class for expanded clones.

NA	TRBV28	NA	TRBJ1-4	CASREAQGLSNEKLFF	TGTGCCAGCAGGGAGGCCCAGGGGCTATCTAATGAAAAACTGTTTTTT
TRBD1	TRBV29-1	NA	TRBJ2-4	CSVLGQGILAKNIQYF	TGCAGCGTTTTGGGACAGGGGATTTTAGCCAAAAACATTCAGTACTTC
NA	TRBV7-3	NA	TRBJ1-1	CASSLGRTTEAFF	TGTGCCAGCAGCCTCGGACGGACAACTGAAGCTTTCTTT
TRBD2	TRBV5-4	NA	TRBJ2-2	CASSVAGGLAGELFF	TGTGCCAGCAGCGTAGCGGGGGGGCTTGCCGGGGAGCTGTTTTTT
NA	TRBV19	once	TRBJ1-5	CASRASNQPQHF	TGTGCCAGTAGGGCTAGCAATCAGCCCCAGCATTTT
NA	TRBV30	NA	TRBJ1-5	CAWSLRTQDQPQHF	TGTGCCTGGAGCCTACGTACTCAGGATCAGCCCCAGCATTTT
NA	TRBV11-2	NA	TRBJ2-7	CASSLSLPKWYEQYF	TGTGCCAGCAGCTTATCCCTACCCAAATGGTACGAGCAGTACTTC
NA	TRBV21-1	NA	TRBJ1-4	CASSLGMGATNEKLFF	TGTGCCAGCAGCTTAGGGATGGGGGCAACTAATGAAAAACTGTTTTTT
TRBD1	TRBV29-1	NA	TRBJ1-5	CSVGQGSNQPQHF	TGCAGCGTCGGACAGGGGAGCAATCAGCCCCAGCATTTT
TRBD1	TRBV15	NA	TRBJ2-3	CATSRDRGITDTQYF	TGTGCCACCAGCAGAGACAGGGGGATCACAGATACGCAGTATTTT
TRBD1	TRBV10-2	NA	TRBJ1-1	CASSPDRIRSNTEAFF	TGCGCCAGCAGCCCGGACAGGATCAGGTCGAACACTGAAGCTTTCTTT
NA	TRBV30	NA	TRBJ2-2	CAWSGIAPGELFF	TGTGCCTGGAGTGGGATAGCCCCCGGGGAGCTGTTTTTT
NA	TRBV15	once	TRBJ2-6	CATSTGSSGANVLTF	TGTGCCACCAGCACAGGGAGCTCTGGGGCCAACGTCCTGACTTTC
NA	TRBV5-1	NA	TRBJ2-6	CASSPRATGGANVLTF	TGCGCCAGCAGCCCCCGGGCGACCGGGGGGGCCAACGTCCTGACTTTC
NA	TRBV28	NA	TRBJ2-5	CASSWGRGTWGETQYF	TGTGCCAGCAGTTGGGGGCGCGGAACCTGGGGAGAGACCCAGTACTTC
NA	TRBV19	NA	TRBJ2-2	CASSSRGGGSGELFF	TGTGCCAGTAGTTCCCGGGGAGGAGGTTCCGGGGAGCTGTTTTTT
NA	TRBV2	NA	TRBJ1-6	CASNSQGNSPLHF	TGTGCCAGCAACAGCCAGGGTAATTCACCCCTCCACTTT
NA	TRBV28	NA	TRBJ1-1	CASSLLSGSRGNTEAFF	TGTGCCAGCAGCCTTCTTTCAGGGTCGAGGGGGAACACTGAAGCTTTCTTT